The 20 T cell receptor beta chains presented below share a single source sample, sequenced in a study of cytomegalovirus exposure and HLA in healthy donors. PCR primers comprised 60 Vbeta and 13 Jbeta primers. Data came from immunoSEQ multiplex PCR; TCRdb stores just in-frame clones and leaves some out. The table includes approximately 180,000 clones, over 70% detected once. Sequenced material: PBMCs. The origin of the receptors is a male donor in good health and CMV-seronegative.

V is TRBV2 and J is TRBJ2-5; 7 bases fit TRBD2. TRBJ2-7 explains the end of the DNA better; the J call may be wrong. This CDR3 is 16 amino acids long. The germline V gene has CDR1 SNHLY and CDR2 FYNNEI. For the CDR3, the DNA is TGTGCCAGCACCTTAGACCACGGCGGACTAGTGGGCGAGCAGTACTTC. Its protein is CASTLDHGGLVGEQYF.

The gene calls are TRBV4-1 and TRBJ2-5, with D maybe TRBD2 (6 bases). Germline V lookup: CDR1 MGHRA, CDR2 YSYEKL. The CDR3 is 15 amino acids. V was shortened by 1 base and J by 5 bases, with 14 bases between the two germline ends. This CDR3 is CASSQGHKAGETQYF. The CDR3 DNA reads TGCGCCAGCAGCCAAGGTCATAAGGCGGGGGAGACCCAGTACTTC.

The V and J genes are TRBV30 and TRBJ1-2, with D perhaps matching TRBD1 (6 bases). CDR1 and CDR2 from the germline V gene are GTSNPN and SVGIG (reference sequence). CDR3 size: 13 residues. Trimming took 0 bases from V and 2 from J, leaving 7 bases between them. CDR3 residues: CAWSVGQNYGYTF. CDR3 bases: TGTGCCTGGAGTGTTGGACAGAACTATGGCTACACCTTC.

This chain joins TRBV6-5 and TRBJ1-5, with D unclear. Trimming removed 0 bases at V and 6 bases at J, with 9 bases between. This CDR3 is built from 14 residues. Germline values: CDR1 MNHEY, CDR2 SVGAGI. The CDR3, as DNA: TGTGCCAGCAGTTACTCGCCAGGTCCTCAGCCCCAGCATTTT. Translation gives CASSYSPGPQPQHF.

The V and J genes are TRBV5-4 and TRBJ2-5, with D possibly TRBD1 on 5 matching bases. The J call may be faulty, since TRBJ2-7 better matches the DNA end. CDR1 is SGHNT and CDR2 is YYREEE in the germline V gene (reference sequence). The CDR3 runs to 14 residues. CDR3 protein: CASSLGGGDYEQYF. The CDR3 region has the DNA TGTGCCAGCAGCTTGGGGGGCGGAGATTACGAGCAGTACTTC.

The genes are TRBV11-3 and TRBJ1-3; TRBD1 matches at 9 bases. CDR1 and CDR2 (germline): SGHNT, YENEEA. The trim removed 4 bases at V and 4 bases at J, leaving 2 bases unmatched. The CDR3 covers 14 residues. CDR3 residues: CASSSGQGGNTIYF. The CDR3 nucleotides are TGTGCCAGCAGCTCGGGACAGGGAGGAAACACCATATATTTT.

V gene TRBV5-1 combines with J gene TRBJ2-2, with TRBD1 identical over 8 bases. The V gene's germline CDR1 is SGHRS and CDR2 YFSETQ. The CDR3 is made up of 14 amino acids. Trimming at V came to 4 bases and at J to 6 bases, leaving 5 bases not matched to a gene. The CDR3 loop reads CASSATGVAGELFF. For the CDR3, the DNA is TGCGCCAGCAGCGCGACAGGGGTGGCCGGGGAGCTGTTTTTT.

The CDR3 loop is CASSPARSSYNEQFF. The CDR3 DNA is TGTGCCAGCAGTCCAGCGAGGAGCTCCTACAATGAGCAGTTCTTC. V usage is TRBV28 and J usage is TRBJ2-1, with D unresolved. Trimming shortened V by 5 bases and J by 0 bases, and 11 bases separated the two germline ends. In germline, CDR1 is MDHEN, CDR2 SYDVKM. The CDR3 has 15 residues. The whole variable domain, filled in from reference TRBV28 and TRBJ2-1, reads DVKVTQSSRYLVKRTGEKVFLECVQDMDHENMFWYRQDPGLGLRLIYFSYDVKMKEKGDIPEGYSVSREKKERFSLILESASTNQTSMYLCASSPARSSYNEQFFGPGTRLTVL.

The chain's CDR3 is CASSSAGATNYEQYF. The DNA for the CDR3 is TGTGCCAGCTCATCCGCGGGAGCAACCAACTACGAGCAGTACTTC. The rearrangement links TRBV18 to TRBJ2-7; 7 nucleotides agree with TRBD2. Per the germline V gene, CDR1 is KGHSH and CDR2 is LQKENI. The CDR3 consists of 15 residues. The V and J ends lost 5 bases and 3 bases, in that order; junction bases with no gene match: 10.

The rearrangement uses TRBV28 and TRBJ2-7; D may be TRBD2 (5 bases). The germline CDR1 and CDR2 sequences are MDHEN and SYDVKM. V was cut by 3 bases and J by 3 bases, with 12 bases left in between. CDR3 size: 14 residues. CDR3 sequence (DNA): TGTGCCAGCAGTTTTAGAGGGATCCACTACGAGCAGTACTTC. Translating it yields CASSFRGIHYEQYF.

The chain joins TRBV5-1 to TRBJ1-2, with 9 nucleotides matching TRBD1. V trimming: 3 bases; J trimming: 8 bases; junction bases outside the gene matches: 11. Germline values: CDR1 SGHRS, CDR2 YFSETQ. CDR3 length: 15 residues. CDR3 residues: CASSWAPGQGGGYTF. The CDR3 coding sequence is TGCGCCAGCAGCTGGGCCCCGGGACAGGGCGGGGGCTACACCTTC.

This chain joins TRBV28 and TRBJ1-6; D is uncertain. With 2 bases removed from V and 11 bases from J, the gap between germline ends came to 10 bases. The CDR3 spans 13 residues. CDR1 and CDR2 from the germline V gene are MDHEN and SYDVKM. The CDR3: CASSLKSPAPLHF. The CDR3 nucleotides read TGTGCCAGCAGTTTAAAATCTCCGGCACCCCTCCACTTT.

The rearrangement uses TRBV29-1 and TRBJ1-1; 7 positions match TRBD1. Germline CDR1 SQVTM, CDR2 ANQGSEA. V was pared by 7 bases and J by 1 base, with 3 bases of the junction left unmatched. This CDR3 region has 12 residues. The CDR3 DNA sequence: TGCAGCGCTAGACAGGGGAACACTGAAGCTTTCTTT. Translated, it gives CSARQGNTEAFF.

The V and J genes are TRBV6-5 and TRBJ1-5; TRBD1 matches 8 bases. The CDR3 loop spans 15 amino acids. CDR1 MNHEY and CDR2 SVGAGI come from the germline V gene. Trimming at V came to 7 bases and at J to 2 bases, leaving 7 bases not matched to a gene. This chain's CDR3 is CASMARGRGNQPQHF. The CDR3 bases are TGTGCCAGCATGGCCAGGGGGCGAGGCAATCAGCCCCAGCATTTT.

J is TRBJ1-5 and V is TRBV6-5; TRBD1 is a possible D gene (6 bases). Germline CDR1 reads MNHEY; CDR2 reads SVGAGI. CDR3 length: 15 amino acids. V was cut by 0 bases and J by 5 bases, with 11 bases left in between. The CDR3 nucleotides read TGTGCCAGCAGTTACTCGTTGGGGGCCGATCAGCCCCAGCATTTT. It yields the protein CASSYSLGADQPQHF.

A few counts support this clone. J is TRBJ2-3 and V is TRBV6-5; TRBD2 agrees at 8 bases. Germline CDR1 reads MNHEY; CDR2 reads SVGAGI. This CDR3 is 16 amino acids long. V lost 2 bases to trimming and J lost 2 bases; unmatched junction nucleotides: 6. The CDR3 region has the DNA TGTGCCAGCAGTTACCAAGCGGGGGCAATCACAGATACGCAGTATTTT. Residues: CASSYQAGAITDTQYF.

This chain links TRBV9 with TRBJ1-5; D not certain. The CDR3 totals 14 residues. CDR1 and CDR2 from the germline V gene are SGDLS and YYNGEE. V lost 1 base to trimming and J lost 3 bases, with 8 bases between them. The CDR3 reads CASSVSGFNQPQHF. CDR3 nucleotides: TGTGCCAGCAGCGTATCGGGGTTCAATCAGCCCCAGCATTTT.

The J gene is TRBJ1-5, the V gene TRBV7-7; unclear D gene. The CDR3 covers 13 residues. Germline CDR1 is SSHAT and CDR2 is FNYEAQ (reference sequence). V lost 3 bases and J lost 5, with 8 bases in between. The CDR3 coding sequence is TGTGCCAGCAGCTTGGCGGAGTATCAGCCCCAGCATTTT. It codes for CASSLAEYQPQHF.

The V call is TRBV6-6, the J call TRBJ2-7, with 8 bases aligning to TRBD1. CDR1 and CDR2 (germline): MNHNY, SVGAGI (reference sequence). The CDR3 has 12 amino acids. V was clipped by 5 bases and J by 12 bases; unmatched bases: 9. The CDR3 DNA sequence: TGTGCCAGCAGTCAACTCCAGGGGGCGAGGTACTTC. Translated, it gives CASSQLQGARYF.

Concerning this clone: The junction shows a germline mismatch at one end, possibly a read error. J is TRBJ1-3 and V is TRBV7-9; D possibly corresponds to TRBD1 (6 bases). Germline lookup yields CDR1 SEHNR and CDR2 FQNEAQ (reference sequence). The CDR3 length is 15 residues. DNA for the CDR3: TGTTCCAGCAGCTTAGAGGGGGGGTCAGGAAACACCATATATTTT. It yields the protein CSSSLEGGSGNTIYF.